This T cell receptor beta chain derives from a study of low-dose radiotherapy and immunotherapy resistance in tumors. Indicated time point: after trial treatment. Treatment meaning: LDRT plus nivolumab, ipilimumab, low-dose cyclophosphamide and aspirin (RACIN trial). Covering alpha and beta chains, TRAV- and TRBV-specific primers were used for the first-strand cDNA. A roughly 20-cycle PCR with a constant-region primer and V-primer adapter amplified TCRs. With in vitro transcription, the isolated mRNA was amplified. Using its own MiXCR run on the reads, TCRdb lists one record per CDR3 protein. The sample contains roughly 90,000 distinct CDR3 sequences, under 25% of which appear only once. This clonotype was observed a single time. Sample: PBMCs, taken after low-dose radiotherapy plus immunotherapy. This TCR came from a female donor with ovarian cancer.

The CDR3 loop reads CASSTGHASVYF. The CDR3 DNA is TGTGCCAGCAGCACCGGACACGCTTCGGTGTACTTC. The rearrangement uses TRBV5-8 and TRBJ2-4; possibly TRBD1 for D (5 bases). The V gene lost 4 bases and the J gene lost 15 bases, with 17 bases spanning the gap. Germline assignment: CDR1 SGHTS and CDR2 YDEGEE. The CDR3 is made up of 12 amino acids.